This T cell receptor beta chain was recovered during a study of blood T cell repertoires in COVID-19 (dated by TCRdb to the early 2020s). About the study as a whole: Samples from collaborators originated in the United States, Italy and Spain and spanned both the acute and convalescent phases of COVID-19. Subjects who had been exposed to COVID-19, were actively infected with it, or had recovered from it provided the deeply sampled blood TCRbeta repertoires that made up the dataset. The repertoires were made available in a free public database intended to serve as a resource for research on the immune response to SARS-CoV-2. The samples were drawn from two sources: the first 160 participants of the ongoing ImmuneRACE study, and 1,200 or so subjects contributed by 6 global collaborators. The sample metadata nearly always contained a de-identified subject ID, COVID-19 status, age in years and sex. HLA class I and class II types, where available, came from metadata supplied by the sample provider rather than from assay-based typing. The prospective study material was composed of cDNA or gDNA derived from T cells, B-cell-depleted T cells, or PBMCs.

TCRbeta CDR3 regions were amplified from genomic DNA by means of the immunoSEQ Assay, a bias-controlled multiplex PCR. The study's own analysis went as follows. Within the assay, amplification of reference gene primers was used to estimate how many nucleated cells each sample contained. To quantify the absolute abundance of each unique TCRbeta CDR3 rearrangement, sequence reads were collapsed and filtered. Productive Simpson clonality was computed per sample as the square root of Simpson's diversity index over productive rearrangements. The table comes from immuneACCESS by way of TCRdb, which keeps in-frame sequences with V and J called. Part of the clones is missing from these tables; in studies checked, under half for an unresolved V gene and the rest for unknown reasons. That table supplies the V and J calls and clone size; D and trimming were determined from the DNA. The sample records some 66,000 clones, roughly 90% of which are singletons. Together, the top ten hold around 1.3% of the sample.

Results and caveats for the whole study, not just this receptor: The amount of clinical and demographic metadata varied by source and participant and was provided uncurated.

Spanning cysteine to phenylalanine, the CDR3 consists of 16 amino acids. Kept here is only the CDR3 DNA, which spans 48 bases and is read in frame from base 1. CDR1 and CDR2, per the germline V gene (reference sequence), are LNHNV and YYDKDF. Trimming takes 8 bases from V and 0 bases from J, and the germline ends sit 14 bases apart. The collaborating institutions used their own protocols to collect whole blood in K2EDTA tubes. For TCRbeta analysis, collaborators shipped samples as frozen whole blood, isolated PBMCs, or DNA extracted from either of those sample types. On this clone: Its antigen remains unidentified. No base quality information exists; no much larger clone differs at one position.

This clonotype originated in a woman aged 55-70 years with acute or convalescent COVID-19. Source material: peripheral blood. This chain joins TRBV15 to TRBJ1-6; the D gene lacks a confident call. CDR3 protein: CATSTRGSSYNSPLHF. The DNA sequence is TGTGCCACCTCGACCCGAGGGAGCTCCTATAATTCACCCCTCCACTTT.